Described below is a single T cell receptor beta chain sequence and its context. At one boundary the junction diverges from the germline segment, which might be a read error. The data derive from a study of shared clonotypes between healthy human individuals. The CDR3 has 14 amino acids. CDR1 is SGHAT, CDR2 FQNNGV, per germline. It was CD45RO-negative cells, positively selected for CCR7, that made up naive CD8 cells, with terminally differentiated effector memory CD45RA+ cells excluded. The data were produced by immunoSEQ multiplex PCR, yet TCRdb's version contains in-frame clones alone and is incomplete. The sample includes 1.5 million to 2.5 million clones, roughly 95% seen only once; the top ten take 1% to 1.5%.

Material for sequencing was naive CD8+ T cells sorted from blood. This sequence joins TRBV11-2 and TRBJ2-7; D is unresolved. The TCR originated in a man aged 18 to 29 in good health. The CDR3: CASSLETSSSEQYF. In DNA form, the CDR3 reads TGTGCCAGCAGCTTAGAGACAAGCTCCTCCGAGCAGTACTTC.